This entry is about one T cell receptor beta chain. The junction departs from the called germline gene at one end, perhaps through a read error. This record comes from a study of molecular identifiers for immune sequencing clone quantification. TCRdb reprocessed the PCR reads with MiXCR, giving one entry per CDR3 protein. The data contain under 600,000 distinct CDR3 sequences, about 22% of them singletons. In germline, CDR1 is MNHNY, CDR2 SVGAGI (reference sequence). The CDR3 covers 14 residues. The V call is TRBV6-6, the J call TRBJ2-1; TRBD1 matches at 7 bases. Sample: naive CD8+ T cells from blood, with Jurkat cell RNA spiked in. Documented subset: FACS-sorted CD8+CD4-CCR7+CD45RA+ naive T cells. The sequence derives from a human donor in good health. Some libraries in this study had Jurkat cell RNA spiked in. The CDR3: CAGSYLTGFYEQFF. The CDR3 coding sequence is TGTGCCGGCAGTTACTTGACAGGGTTCTATGAGCAGTTCTTC.